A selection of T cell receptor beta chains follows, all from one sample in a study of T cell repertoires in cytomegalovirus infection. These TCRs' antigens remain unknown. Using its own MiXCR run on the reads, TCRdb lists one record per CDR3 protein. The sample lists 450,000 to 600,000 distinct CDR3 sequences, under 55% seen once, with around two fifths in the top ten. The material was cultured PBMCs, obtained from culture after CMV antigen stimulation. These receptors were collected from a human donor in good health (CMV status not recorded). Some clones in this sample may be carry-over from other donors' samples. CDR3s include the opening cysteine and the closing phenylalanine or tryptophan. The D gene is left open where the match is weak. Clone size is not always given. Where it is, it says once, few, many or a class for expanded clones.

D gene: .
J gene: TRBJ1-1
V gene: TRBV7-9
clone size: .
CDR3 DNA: TGTGCCAGCAGCATAAGGGACACCACGGGCACTGAAGCTTTCTTT
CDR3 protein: CASSIRDTTGTEAFF

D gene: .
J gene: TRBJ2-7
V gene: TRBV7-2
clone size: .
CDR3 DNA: TGTGCCAGCAGCTTAGTGGCGGGACTCTCCTACGAGCAGTACTTC
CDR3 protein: CASSLVAGLSYEQYF

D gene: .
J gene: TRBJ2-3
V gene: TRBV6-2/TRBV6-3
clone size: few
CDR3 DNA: TGTGCCAGCAGTTACTCGCATAGTACTACCGACTCAGATACGCAGTATTTT
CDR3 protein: CASSYSHSTTDSDTQYF

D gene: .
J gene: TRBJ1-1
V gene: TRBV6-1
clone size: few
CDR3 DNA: TGTGCCAGCAGCTTAAGGGTGACAGTCATGAACACTGAAGCTTTCTTT
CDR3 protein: CASSLRVTVMNTEAFF

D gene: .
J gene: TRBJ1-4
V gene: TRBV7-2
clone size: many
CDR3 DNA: TGTGCCAGCAGCTTAGGCCGGGGGGGGAATGAAAAACTGTTTTTT
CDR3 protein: CASSLGRGGNEKLFF

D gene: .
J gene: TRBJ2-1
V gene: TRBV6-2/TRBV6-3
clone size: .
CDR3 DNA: TGTGCCAGCAGTTCCCCCGTAAGGAATGAGCAGTTCTTC
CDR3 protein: CASSSPVRNEQFF

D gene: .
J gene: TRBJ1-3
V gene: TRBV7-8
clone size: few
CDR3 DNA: TGTGCCAGCAGCGCCGACGGTAGAGGAAACACCATATATTTT
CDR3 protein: CASSADGRGNTIYF

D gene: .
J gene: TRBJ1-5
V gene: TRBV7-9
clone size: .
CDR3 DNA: TGTGCCAGCAGCTTAGGGGACTTGCCCCAGCATTTT
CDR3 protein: CASSLGDLPQHF

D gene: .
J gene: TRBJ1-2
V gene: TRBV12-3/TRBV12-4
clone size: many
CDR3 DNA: TGTGCCAGCGGGGCCGAATCAGGGTCTGCTGGCTACACCTTC
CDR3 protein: CASGAESGSAGYTF

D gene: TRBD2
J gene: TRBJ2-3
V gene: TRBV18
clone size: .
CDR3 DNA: TGTGCCAGCTCTCCGATCACTTGGACTAGCGGAACAGATACGCAGTATTTT
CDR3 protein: CASSPITWTSGTDTQYF

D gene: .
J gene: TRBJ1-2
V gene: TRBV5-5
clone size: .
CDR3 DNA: TGTGCCAGCAGCCCGGAGGGCAACTATGGCTACACCTTC
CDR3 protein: CASSPEGNYGYTF

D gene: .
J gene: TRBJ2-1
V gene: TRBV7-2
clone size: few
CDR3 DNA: TGTGCCAGCAGCCCCAAACCCGGTGAGCAGTTCTTC
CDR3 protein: CASSPKPGEQFF

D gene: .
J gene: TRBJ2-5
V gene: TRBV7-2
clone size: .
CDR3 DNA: TGTGCCAGCAGCTTAGAGGGGGGTCTACATTCCCAAGAGACCCAGTACTTC
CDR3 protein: CASSLEGGLHSQETQYF

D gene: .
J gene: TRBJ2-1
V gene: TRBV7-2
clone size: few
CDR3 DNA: TGTGCCAGCAGCCCGAGACTAGATTCCAATGAGCAGTTCTTC
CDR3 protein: CASSPRLDSNEQFF

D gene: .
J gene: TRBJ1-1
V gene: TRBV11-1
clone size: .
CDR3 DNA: TGTGCCAGCAGCCCCTCACGGGGGACTGAAGCTTTCTTT
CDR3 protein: CASSPSRGTEAFF

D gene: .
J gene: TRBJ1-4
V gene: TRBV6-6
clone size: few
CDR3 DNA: TGTGCCAGCAGTGGCACGGATGAAAAACTGTTTTTT
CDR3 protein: CASSGTDEKLFF

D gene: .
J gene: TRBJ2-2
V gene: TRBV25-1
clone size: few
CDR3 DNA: TGTGCCAGCACCTTAGGTTCCGGGGAGCTGTTTTTT
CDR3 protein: CASTLGSGELFF

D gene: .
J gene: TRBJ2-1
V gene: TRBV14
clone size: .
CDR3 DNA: TGTGCCAGCAGCCCACGGAGTAGGCGCTCCTACAATGAGCAGTTCTTC
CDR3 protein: CASSPRSRRSYNEQFF

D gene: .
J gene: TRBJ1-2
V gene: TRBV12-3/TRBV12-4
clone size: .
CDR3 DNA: TGTGCCAGCAGCCCTGAGACAGGCCAGAACGCTGGCTACACCTTC
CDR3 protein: CASSPETGQNAGYTF

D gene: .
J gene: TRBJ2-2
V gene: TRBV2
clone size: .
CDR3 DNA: TGTGCCAGCAGTGAAATAACATACACCGGGGAGCTGTTTTTT
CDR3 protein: CASSEITYTGELFF

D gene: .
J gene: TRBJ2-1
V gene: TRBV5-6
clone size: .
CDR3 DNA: TGTGCCAGCAGCTTGATACGAGCCGAGCAGTTCTTC
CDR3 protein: CASSLIRAEQFF

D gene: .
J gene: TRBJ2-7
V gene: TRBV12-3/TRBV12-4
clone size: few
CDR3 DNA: TGTGCCAGCAGTTCAGGGGGGGGCAGCTTAGGCTACGAGCAGTACTTC
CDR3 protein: CASSSGGGSLGYEQYF

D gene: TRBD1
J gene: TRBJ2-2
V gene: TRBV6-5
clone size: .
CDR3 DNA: TGTGCCAGCAGTTCGGACAGGGAAACCGGGGAGCTGTTTTTT
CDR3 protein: CASSSDRETGELFF

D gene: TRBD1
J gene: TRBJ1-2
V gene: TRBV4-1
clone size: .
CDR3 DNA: TGCGCCAGCAGCCGATCAGGGGGCTATGGCTACACCTTC
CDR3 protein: CASSRSGGYGYTF

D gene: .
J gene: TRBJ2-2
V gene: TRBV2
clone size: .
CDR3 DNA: TGTGCCAGCAGTGAGGGGCAGGGGCTCGGGGAGCTGTTTTTT
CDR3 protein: CASSEGQGLGELFF

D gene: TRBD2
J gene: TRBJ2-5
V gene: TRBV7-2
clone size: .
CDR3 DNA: TGTGCCAGCAGCTTAATAGCGGGAGAGACCCAGTACTTC
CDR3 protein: CASSLIAGETQYF

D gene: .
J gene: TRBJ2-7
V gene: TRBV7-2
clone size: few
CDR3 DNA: TGTGCCAGCACTGCCCCCCTCTCCTACGAGCAGTACTTC
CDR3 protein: CASTAPLSYEQYF

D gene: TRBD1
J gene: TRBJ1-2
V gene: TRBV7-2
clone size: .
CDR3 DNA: TGTGCCAGCAGCGCGGGACAGGGAAGACACTATGGCTACACCTTC
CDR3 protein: CASSAGQGRHYGYTF

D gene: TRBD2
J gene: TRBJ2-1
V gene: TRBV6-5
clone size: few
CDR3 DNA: TGTGCCAGCAGTTACCGAGCTAGCGGGTACAATGAGCAGTTCTTC
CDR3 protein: CASSYRASGYNEQFF